This T cell receptor beta chain was captured in a study of blood T cell repertoires in COVID-19. V trimming: 0 bases; J trimming: 7 bases; junction bases outside the gene matches: 9. CDR1 and CDR2 from the germline V gene are SGHTA and FQGNSA. The CDR3 has 16 amino acids. Libraries were prepared by immunoSEQ multiplex PCR; TCRdb keeps only in-frame clonotypes and omits some of them. This repertoire shows about 120,000 clones, around 83% found once; its top ten account for over 5%. Sequenced input: peripheral blood. This chain connects TRBV7-2 to TRBJ2-7; TRBD2 agrees at 10 bases. The receptor was derived from an elderly man with active or convalescent COVID-19. This CDR3 is CASSLATGLAVEEQYF. CDR3 in DNA: TGTGCCAGCAGCTTAGCAACCGGACTAGCGGTGGAGGAGCAGTACTTC.